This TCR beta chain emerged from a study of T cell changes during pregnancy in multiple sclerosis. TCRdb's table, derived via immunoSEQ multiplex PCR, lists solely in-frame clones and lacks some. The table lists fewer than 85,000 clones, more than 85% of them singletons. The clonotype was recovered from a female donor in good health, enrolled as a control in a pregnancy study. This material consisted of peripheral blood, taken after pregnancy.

DNA of the CDR3: TGTGCCAGCTCACCCCCCGGACAGGAAGAGACCCAGTACTTC. It translates to CASSPPGQEETQYF. This chain joins TRBV18 and TRBJ2-5; 7 bases match TRBD1. J gave up 3 bases and V 3 bases, and 4 bases lay outside the gene matches. The CDR3 has 14 amino acids. Germline V CDR1 and CDR2: KGHSH, LQKENI. Variable domain in full (rest from reference TRBV18 and TRBJ2-5): NAGVMQNPRHLVRRRGQEARLRCSPMKGHSHVYWYRQLPEEGLKFMVYLQKENIIDESGMPKERFSAEFPKEGPSILRIQQVVRGDSAAYFCASSPPGQEETQYFGPGTRLLVL.